Listed below are T cell receptor beta chains from one sample, sequenced in a study of blood T cells in healthy people across ages. TCRdb independently ran MiXCR on the 5' RACE reads; one entry per CDR3 protein. The top ten hold about 32% of the sample, which has approximately 670,000 distinct CDR3 sequences, around 41% seen once. The sample consisted of blood. These receptors originate from an older man in good health. CDR3s include the opening cysteine and the closing phenylalanine or tryptophan. The D gene is left open where the match is weak. Clone sizes are given selectively: once, few, many, or a class where the clone is expanded.

j_call clone_size v_call d_call cdr3_nt cdr3_aa
TRBJ1-5 . TRBV19 . TGTGCCAGTACAGACAGGTATAATAATCAGCCCCCGCATTTT CASTDRYNNQPPHF
TRBJ1-1 few TRBV20-1 . TGCAGTGCTACAGACATACGACAGCTGAACACTGAAGCTTTCTTT CSATDIRQLNTEAFF
TRBJ2-6 . TRBV9 TRBD2 TGTGCCAGCAGCCCGGGACTAGCGGCCCAAGTCTCTGGGGCCAACGTCCTGACTTTC CASSPGLAAQVSGANVLTF
TRBJ2-5 . TRBV29-1 . TGCAGCGCTTCAGGGGACTTCAGGGAGACCCAGTACTTC CSASGDFRETQYF
TRBJ2-3 many TRBV28 . TGTGCCAGCAGCACCCCGAGTCCCCCGGGCACAGATACGCAGTATTTT CASSTPSPPGTDTQYF
TRBJ2-5 . TRBV20-1 . TGCAGTGCTAGAGATGGGCAGACGGGGGAGACCCAGTACTTC CSARDGQTGETQYF
TRBJ1-1 once TRBV6-1 . TGTGCCAGCAGTGAAGCGGTCCCCGACGCTGAAGCTTTCTTT CASSEAVPDAEAFF
TRBJ1-2 . TRBV19 . TGTGCCAGTAATCAAGGGTTAGGCAACTATGGCCACACCTTC CASNQGLGNYGHTF
TRBJ1-6 . TRBV20-1 TRBD1 TGCAGTGCCCCTGGGACAGGCTATAATTCACCCCTCCACTTT CSAPGTGYNSPLHF
TRBJ2-3 . TRBV27 TRBD1 TGTGCCAGCAGATCGAATCTACAGGGGGATAGCACAGATACGCAGTATTTT CASRSNLQGDSTDTQYF
TRBJ2-7 . TRBV4-3 . TGCGCCAGCAGCCAAGAATTGGTCAGGACCTACGAGCAGTACTTC CASSQELVRTYEQYF
TRBJ2-5 . TRBV4-3 . TGCGCCAGCAGCCGAGATCCGGGACACCCCGATGAGCAGTACTTC CASSRDPGHPDEQYF
TRBJ2-7 . TRBV6-2/TRBV6-3 . TGTGCCAGCAGTCCGAGGCCGCTCTCCTACGAGCAGTACTTC CASSPRPLSYEQYF
TRBJ2-2 . TRBV7-2 . TGTGCCAGCAGCCCGAGGTTGGCCGGGGAGCTGTTTTTT CASSPRLAGELFF
TRBJ2-7 . TRBV19 . TGTGCCAGTAGTATACCCCTCGGAGTCTCCTACAATGAGCAGTACTTC CASSIPLGVSYNEQYF
TRBJ2-5 . TRBV11-3 . TGTGCCAGCAGCTTAGATTCCGGGACACACAATGAGCAGTACTTC CASSLDSGTHNEQYF
TRBJ2-3 . TRBV7-2 TRBD2 TGTGCCAGCAGCCGTACTAGCGGGAGGGATCGTAAAGATACGCAGTATTTT CASSRTSGRDRKDTQYF
TRBJ2-7 . TRBV20-1 . TGCAGTGGCACCAGGGACGCCAACTACGAGCAGTACTTC CSGTRDANYEQYF
TRBJ2-5 few TRBV5-1 . TGCGCCAGCAGCCCGCTGGTCAGGGCTCAGGAGACCCAGTACTTC CASSPLVRAQETQYF
TRBJ2-7 . TRBV19 . TGTGCCAGTAGTACTAGAAAGGACGAGCAGTACTTC CASSTRKDEQYF
TRBJ1-6 . TRBV5-1 . TGCGCCAGCAGCTTGGCGTCAGGGTCTAATTCACCCCTCCACTTT CASSLASGSNSPLHF
TRBJ2-7 few TRBV20-1 TRBD2 TGCAGTGCTAGAGACCTCAGAGAGAGTAGCGGGAGAGTCGAGCAGTACTTC CSARDLRESSGRVEQYF
TRBJ2-6 . TRBV27 . TGTGCCAGCAGTTTAACAAGCTCTGGGGCCAACATCCTGACTTTC CASSLTSSGANILTF
TRBJ2-1 . TRBV12-3/TRBV12-4 TRBD2 TGTGCCAGCAGACCCGGGACTAGCGGAGCGGATGAGCAGTTCTTC CASRPGTSGADEQFF
TRBJ2-6 . TRBV20-1 . TGCAGTGCCCAAAGCCGGAGCTCTGGGGCCAACGTCCTGACTTTC CSAQSRSSGANVLTF
TRBJ2-7 . TRBV6-2/TRBV6-3 . TGTGCCAGCAGGTATAGGCGGATACCCTACGAGCAGTACTTC CASRYRRIPYEQYF
TRBJ2-5 . TRBV5-1 . TGCGCCAGCAGCTTTGGTGTTGGGCGGGAGACCCAGTACTTC CASSFGVGRETQYF
TRBJ2-7 . TRBV4-3 TRBD2 TGCGCCAGCAGCCAGGCCTTGGCGGGGGGGTACGAGCAGTACTTC CASSQALAGGYEQYF
TRBJ2-7 . TRBV29-1 . TGCAGCGTTATCGTTCGCGGGACAGCGAAAGTCTACGAGCAGTACTTC CSVIVRGTAKVYEQYF
TRBJ1-6 once TRBV27 . TGTGCCAGCAGTTTGGGGAGGGGCAGGGAAGATTCACCCCTCCACTTT CASSLGRGREDSPLHF
TRBJ2-7 . TRBV20-1 TRBD1 TGCAGTGGAAAGGGACAGGGAGGATCCTACGAGCAGTACTTC CSGKGQGGSYEQYF
TRBJ2-1 . TRBV24-1 TRBD2 TGTGCCACCAGTGACTCCATTCTAGCGGGGACCAATGAGCAGTTCTTC CATSDSILAGTNEQFF
TRBJ2-5 . TRBV4-1 TRBD1 TGCGCCAGCAGCCAACTCGACAGGGGTTTTGTCAATGAGCAGTACTTC CASSQLDRGFVNEQYF
TRBJ1-2 few TRBV11-2 . TGTGCCAGCAGCCAAATGACAGGCCGAAACTATGGCTACACCTTC CASSQMTGRNYGYTF
TRBJ2-7 . TRBV19 TRBD1 TGTGCCAGTAGTATGTTTGGGACAGGGGGGAGCGAGCAGTACTTC CASSMFGTGGSEQYF
TRBJ1-1 . TRBV4-3 . TGCGCCAGCAGCCAAGAGAGGGCAATCTTGGGCACTGAAGCTTTCTTT CASSQERAILGTEAFF
TRBJ2-5 . TRBV20-1 TRBD1 TGCAGTGCTTACCGGGACAGGGGGTTCGAAGTGGAGACCCAGTACTTC CSAYRDRGFEVETQYF
TRBJ2-3 few TRBV7-2 . TGTGCCAGCAGCTTTAGCCCACGGGGCGGCACAGATACGCAGTATTTT CASSFSPRGGTDTQYF
TRBJ2-7 few TRBV6-2/TRBV6-3 . TGTGCCAGCAGCCAAAGCAGGTACGGGCAGTACTTC CASSQSRYGQYF
TRBJ1-4 . TRBV28 . TGTGCCAGCAGTTATCTGGAGGGAGGGAGTGAAAAACTGTTTTTT CASSYLEGGSEKLFF
TRBJ2-7 many TRBV11-2 . TGTGCCAGCAGCTTACTACCGGGACCAAACTACGAGCAGTACTTC CASSLLPGPNYEQYF
TRBJ2-4 few TRBV24-1 . TGTGCCACCAGTGATTACCCCACATCAACCATTCAGTACTTC CATSDYPTSTIQYF
TRBJ2-7 few TRBV27 TRBD1 TGTGCCAGCAGTTATAAGGACAGGGGGTACGAGCAGTACTTC CASSYKDRGYEQYF
TRBJ2-1 few TRBV6-2/TRBV6-3 . TGTGCCAGCAGTTACCCTACAGGGTTGGGGTTCTCCTACAATGAGCAGTTCTTC CASSYPTGLGFSYNEQFF
TRBJ2-2 . TRBV7-9 . TGTGCCAGCAGCCCCGTCAGGCTAACGAACACCGGGGAGCTGTTTTTT CASSPVRLTNTGELFF
TRBJ2-7 few TRBV25-1 . TGTGCCAGCAGCGAGACCGAGCAGTACTTC CASSETEQYF
TRBJ2-5 . TRBV6-2/TRBV6-3 TRBD1 TGTGCCAGCAGTGCGACAGGGCTCCAAGAGACCCAGTACTTC CASSATGLQETQYF
TRBJ1-5 . TRBV10-1 . TGCGCCAGCCGCCGAGGCCGTCCGGGGCCCCAGCATTTT CASRRGRPGPQHF
TRBJ2-1 . TRBV29-1 TRBD2 TGCAGCATTCTAGCGGGCTCCTACAATGAGCAGTTCTTC CSILAGSYNEQFF
TRBJ2-7 . TRBV11-2 . TGTGCCGAGAGGGGCGAAAGCTTCGAGCAGTACTTC CAERGESFEQYF